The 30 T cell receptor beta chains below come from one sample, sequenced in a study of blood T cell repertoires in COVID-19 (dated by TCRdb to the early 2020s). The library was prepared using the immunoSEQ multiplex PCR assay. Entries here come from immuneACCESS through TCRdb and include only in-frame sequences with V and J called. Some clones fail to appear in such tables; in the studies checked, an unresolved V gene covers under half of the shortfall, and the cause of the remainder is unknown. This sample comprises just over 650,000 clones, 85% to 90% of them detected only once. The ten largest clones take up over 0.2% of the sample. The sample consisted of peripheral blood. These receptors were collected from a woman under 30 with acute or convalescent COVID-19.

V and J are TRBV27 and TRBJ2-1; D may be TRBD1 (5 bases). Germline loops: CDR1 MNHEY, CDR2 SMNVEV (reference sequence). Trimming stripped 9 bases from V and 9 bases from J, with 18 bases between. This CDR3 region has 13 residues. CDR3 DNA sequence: TGTGCCAGTACAGACAGACTGCTTGGTGAGCAGTTCTTC. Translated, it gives CASTDRLLGEQFF.

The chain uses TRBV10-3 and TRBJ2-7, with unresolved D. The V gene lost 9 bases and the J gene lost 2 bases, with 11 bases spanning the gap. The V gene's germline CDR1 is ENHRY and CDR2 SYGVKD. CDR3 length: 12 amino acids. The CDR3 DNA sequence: TGTGCCATTGCCGGAGCAACCTACGAGCAGTACTTC. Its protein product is CAIAGATYEQYF.

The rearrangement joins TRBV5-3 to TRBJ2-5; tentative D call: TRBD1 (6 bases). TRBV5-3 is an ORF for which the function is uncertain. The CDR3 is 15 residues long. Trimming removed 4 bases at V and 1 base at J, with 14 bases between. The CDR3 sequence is CARSIYLQGQETQYF. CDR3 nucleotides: TGTGCCAGAAGCATATACTTACAGGGCCAAGAGACCCAGTACTTC.

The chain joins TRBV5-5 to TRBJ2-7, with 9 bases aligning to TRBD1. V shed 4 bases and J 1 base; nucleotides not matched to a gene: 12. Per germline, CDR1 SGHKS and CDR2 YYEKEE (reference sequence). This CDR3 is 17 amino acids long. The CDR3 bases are TGTGCCAGCAGCCCAAGGACAGGGGCCTTAACTTCCTACGAGCAGTACTTC. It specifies CASSPRTGALTSYEQYF.

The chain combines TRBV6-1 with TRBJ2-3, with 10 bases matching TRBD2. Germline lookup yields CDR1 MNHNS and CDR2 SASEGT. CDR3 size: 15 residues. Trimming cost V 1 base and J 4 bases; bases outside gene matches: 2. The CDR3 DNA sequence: TGTGCCAGCAGTGAAGGGACTAGCGGACCAGATACGCAGTATTTT. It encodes CASSEGTSGPDTQYF.

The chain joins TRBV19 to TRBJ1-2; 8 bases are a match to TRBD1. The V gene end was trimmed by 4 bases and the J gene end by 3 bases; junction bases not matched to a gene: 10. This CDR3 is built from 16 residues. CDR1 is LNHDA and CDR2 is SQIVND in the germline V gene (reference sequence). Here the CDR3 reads CASSTYLRDRHYGYTF. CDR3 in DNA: TGTGCCAGTAGTACATACCTAAGGGACAGGCACTATGGCTACACCTTC.

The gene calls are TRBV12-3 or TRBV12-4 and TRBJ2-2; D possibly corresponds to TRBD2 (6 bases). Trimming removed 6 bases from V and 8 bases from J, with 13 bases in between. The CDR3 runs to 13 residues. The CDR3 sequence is CASRTREIGELFF. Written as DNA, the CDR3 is TGTGCCAGCAGGACCCGGGAGATTGGGGAGCTGTTTTTT.

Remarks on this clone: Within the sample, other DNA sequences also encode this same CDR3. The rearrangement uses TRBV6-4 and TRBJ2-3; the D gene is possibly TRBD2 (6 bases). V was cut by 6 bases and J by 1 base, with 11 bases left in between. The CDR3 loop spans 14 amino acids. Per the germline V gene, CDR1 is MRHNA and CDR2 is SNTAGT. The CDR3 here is CASSPGGGTDTQYF. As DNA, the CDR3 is TGTGCCAGCAGCCCCGGGGGAGGCACAGATACGCAGTATTTT.

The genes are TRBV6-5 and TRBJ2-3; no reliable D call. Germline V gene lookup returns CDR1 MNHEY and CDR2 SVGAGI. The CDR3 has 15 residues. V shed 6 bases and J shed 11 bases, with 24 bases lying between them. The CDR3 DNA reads TGTGCCAGCAGGAAGATCACCTCCATTGGAGCTGTGCAGTATTTT. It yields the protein CASRKITSIGAVQYF.

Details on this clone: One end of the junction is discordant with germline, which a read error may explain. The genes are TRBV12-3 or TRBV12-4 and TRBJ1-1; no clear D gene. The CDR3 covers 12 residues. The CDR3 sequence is CASRNHVTGAFF. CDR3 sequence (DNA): TGTGCTAGCAGAAATCACGTGACGGGAGCTTTCTTT.

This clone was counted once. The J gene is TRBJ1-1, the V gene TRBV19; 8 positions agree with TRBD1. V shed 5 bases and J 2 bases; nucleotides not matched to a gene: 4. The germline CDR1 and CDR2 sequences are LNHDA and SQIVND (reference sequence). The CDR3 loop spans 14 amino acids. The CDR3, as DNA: TGTGCCAGTAGTGCCAGGGGGCGTAACACTGAAGCTTTCTTT. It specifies CASSARGRNTEAFF. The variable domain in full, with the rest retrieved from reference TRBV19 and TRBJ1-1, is DGGITQSPKYLFRKEGQNVTLSCEQNLNHDAMYWYRQDPGQGLRLIYYSQIVNDFQKGDIAEGYSVSREKKESFPLTVTSAQKNPTAFYLCASSARGRNTEAFFGQGTRLTVV.

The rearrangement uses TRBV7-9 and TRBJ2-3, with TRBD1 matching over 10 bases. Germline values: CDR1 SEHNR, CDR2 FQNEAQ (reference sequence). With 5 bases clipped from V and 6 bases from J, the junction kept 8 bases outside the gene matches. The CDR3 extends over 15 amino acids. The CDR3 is CASSPQTGGEDTQYF. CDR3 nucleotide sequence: TGTGCCAGCAGCCCACAGACAGGGGGCGAGGATACGCAGTATTTT. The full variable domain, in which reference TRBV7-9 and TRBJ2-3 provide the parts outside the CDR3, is DTGVSQNPRHKITKRGQNVTFRCDPISEHNRLYWYRQTLGQGPEFLTYFQNEAQLEKSRLLSDRFSAERPKGSFSTLEIQRTEQGDSAMYLCASSPQTGGEDTQYFGPGTRLTVL.

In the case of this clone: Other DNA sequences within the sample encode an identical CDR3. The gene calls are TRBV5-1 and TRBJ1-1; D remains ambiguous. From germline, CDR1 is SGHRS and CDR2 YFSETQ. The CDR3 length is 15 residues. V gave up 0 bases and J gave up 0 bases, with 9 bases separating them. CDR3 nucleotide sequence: TGCGCCAGCAGCTTGGTTGGCGGAGTGAACACTGAAGCTTTCTTT. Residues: CASSLVGGVNTEAFF.

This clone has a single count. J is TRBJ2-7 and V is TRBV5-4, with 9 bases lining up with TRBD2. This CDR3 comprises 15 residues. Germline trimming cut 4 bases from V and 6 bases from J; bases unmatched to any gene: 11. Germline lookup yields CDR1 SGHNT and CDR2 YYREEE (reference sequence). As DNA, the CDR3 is TGTGCCAGCAGCCCCCCTAGCGGGGCTACCATCGAGCAGTACTTC. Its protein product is CASSPPSGATIEQYF. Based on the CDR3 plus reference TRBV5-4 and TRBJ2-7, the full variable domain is ETGVTQSPTHLIKTRGQQVTLRCSSQSGHNTVSWYQQALGQGPQFIFQYYREEENGRGNFPPRFSGLQFPNYSSELNVNALELDDSALYLCASSPPSGATIEQYFGPGTRLTVT.

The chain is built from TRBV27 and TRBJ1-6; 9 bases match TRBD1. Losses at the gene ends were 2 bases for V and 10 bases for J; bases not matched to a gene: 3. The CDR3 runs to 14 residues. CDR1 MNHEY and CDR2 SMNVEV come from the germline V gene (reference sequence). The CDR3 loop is CASSLGTGYSPLHF. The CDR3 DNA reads TGTGCCAGCAGTTTAGGGACAGGGTACTCACCCCTCCACTTT.

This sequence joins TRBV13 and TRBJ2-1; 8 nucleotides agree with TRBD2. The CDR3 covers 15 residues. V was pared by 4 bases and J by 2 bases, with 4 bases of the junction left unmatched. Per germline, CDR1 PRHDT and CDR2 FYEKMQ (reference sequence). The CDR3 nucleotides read TGTGCCAGCAGCTCCCGGACTAGCCCCTACAATGAGCAGTTCTTC. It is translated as CASSSRTSPYNEQFF.

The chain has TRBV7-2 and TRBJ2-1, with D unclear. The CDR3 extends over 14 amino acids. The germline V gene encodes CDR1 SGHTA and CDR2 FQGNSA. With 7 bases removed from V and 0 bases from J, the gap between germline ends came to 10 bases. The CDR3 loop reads CASNPLRSYNEQFF. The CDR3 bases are TGTGCCAGCAACCCACTACGCTCCTACAATGAGCAGTTCTTC. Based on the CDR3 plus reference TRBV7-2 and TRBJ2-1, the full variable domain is GAGVSQSPSNKVTEKGKDVELRCDPISGHTALYWYRQSLGQGLEFLIYFQGNSAPDKSGLPSDRFSAERTGGSVSTLTIQRTQQEDSAVYLCASNPLRSYNEQFFGPGTRLTVL.

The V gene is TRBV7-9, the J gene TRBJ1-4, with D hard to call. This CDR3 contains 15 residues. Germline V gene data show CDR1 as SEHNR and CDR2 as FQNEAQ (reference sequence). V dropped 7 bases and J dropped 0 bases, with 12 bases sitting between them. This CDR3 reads CASTPGGSTNEKLFF. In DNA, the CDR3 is TGTGCCAGCACCCCTGGTGGCTCAACTAATGAAAAACTGTTTTTT.

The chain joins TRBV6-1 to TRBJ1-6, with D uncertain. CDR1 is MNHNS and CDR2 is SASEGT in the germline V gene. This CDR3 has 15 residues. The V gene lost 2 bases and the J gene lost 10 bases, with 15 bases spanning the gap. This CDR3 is CASSEPGGPHSPLHF. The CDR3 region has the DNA TGTGCCAGCAGTGAACCGGGAGGCCCCCACTCACCCCTCCACTTT.

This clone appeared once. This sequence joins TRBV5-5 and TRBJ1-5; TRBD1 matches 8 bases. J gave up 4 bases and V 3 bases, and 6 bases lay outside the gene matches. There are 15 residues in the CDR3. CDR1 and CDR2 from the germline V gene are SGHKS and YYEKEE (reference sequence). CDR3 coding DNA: TGTGCCAGCAGCTCCAGTAGGACAGGGAATCAGCCCCAGCATTTT. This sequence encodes CASSSSRTGNQPQHF.

The CDR3 sequence: CASSVFPRENTIYF. The CDR3 bases are TGTGCCAGCAGCGTATTTCCCCGGGAAAACACCATATATTTT. The rearrangement uses TRBV9 and TRBJ1-3, with D unresolved. Germline V lookup: CDR1 SGDLS, CDR2 YYNGEE. The CDR3 is made up of 14 amino acids. The germline V and J ends were trimmed by 1 base and 6 bases, with 11 bases remaining between them.

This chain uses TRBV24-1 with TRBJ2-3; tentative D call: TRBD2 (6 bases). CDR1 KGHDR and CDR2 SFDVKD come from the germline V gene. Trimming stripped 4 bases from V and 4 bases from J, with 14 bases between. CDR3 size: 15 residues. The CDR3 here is CATSDPGDGSDTQYF. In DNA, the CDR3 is TGTGCCACCAGTGACCCGGGGGACGGCTCAGATACGCAGTATTTT.

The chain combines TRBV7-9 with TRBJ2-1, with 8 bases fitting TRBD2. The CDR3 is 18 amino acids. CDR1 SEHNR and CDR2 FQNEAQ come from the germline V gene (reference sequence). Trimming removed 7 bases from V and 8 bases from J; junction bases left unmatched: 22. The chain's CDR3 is CASIRRGSGKSWYDEQFF. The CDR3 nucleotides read TGTGCCAGCATCCGAAGGGGTAGCGGGAAAAGTTGGTATGATGAGCAGTTCTTC.

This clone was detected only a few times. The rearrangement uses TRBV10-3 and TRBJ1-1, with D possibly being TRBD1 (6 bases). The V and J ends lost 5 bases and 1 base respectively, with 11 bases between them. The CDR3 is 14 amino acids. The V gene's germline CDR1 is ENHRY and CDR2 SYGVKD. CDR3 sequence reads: CAISPGQRNTEAFF. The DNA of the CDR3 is TGTGCCATCAGTCCCGGACAGAGGAACACTGAAGCTTTCTTT.

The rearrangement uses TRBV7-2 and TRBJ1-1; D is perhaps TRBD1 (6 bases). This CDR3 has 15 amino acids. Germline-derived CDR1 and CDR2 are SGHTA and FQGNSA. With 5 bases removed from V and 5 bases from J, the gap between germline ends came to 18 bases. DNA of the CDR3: TGTGCCAGCAGCATATCCGGGTCCAGGGGAACTGAAGCTTTCTTT. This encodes CASSISGSRGTEAFF. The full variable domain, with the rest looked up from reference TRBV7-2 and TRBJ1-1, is GAGVSQSPSNKVTEKGKDVELRCDPISGHTALYWYRQSLGQGLEFLIYFQGNSAPDKSGLPSDRFSAERTGGSVSTLTIQRTQQEDSAVYLCASSISGSRGTEAFFGQGTRLTVV.

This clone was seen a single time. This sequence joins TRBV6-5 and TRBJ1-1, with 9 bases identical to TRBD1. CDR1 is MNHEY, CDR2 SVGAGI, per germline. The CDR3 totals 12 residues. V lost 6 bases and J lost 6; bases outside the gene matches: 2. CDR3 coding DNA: TGTGCCAGCAGAAGGACAGGGGCTGAAGCTTTCTTT. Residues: CASRRTGAEAFF.

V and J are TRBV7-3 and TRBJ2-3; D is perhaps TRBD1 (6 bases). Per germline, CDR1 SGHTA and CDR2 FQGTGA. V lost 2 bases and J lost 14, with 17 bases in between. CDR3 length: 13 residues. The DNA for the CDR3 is TGTGCCAGCAGCTTAGGGTCCCAGGGGAAGGCGTATTTT. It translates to CASSLGSQGKAYF.

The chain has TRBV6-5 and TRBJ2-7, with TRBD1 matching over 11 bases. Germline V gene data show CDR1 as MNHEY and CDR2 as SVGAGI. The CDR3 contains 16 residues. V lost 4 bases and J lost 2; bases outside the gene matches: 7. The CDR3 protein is CASSSPRDRGAYEQYF. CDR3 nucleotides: TGTGCCAGCAGTTCCCCCCGGGACAGGGGGGCCTACGAGCAGTACTTC.

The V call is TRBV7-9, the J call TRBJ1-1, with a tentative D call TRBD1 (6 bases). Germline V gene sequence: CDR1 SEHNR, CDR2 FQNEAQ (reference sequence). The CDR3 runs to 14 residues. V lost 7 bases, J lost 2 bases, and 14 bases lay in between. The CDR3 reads CASIPGTQNTEAFF. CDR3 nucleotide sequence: TGTGCCAGCATTCCCGGGACACAAAACACTGAAGCTTTCTTT.

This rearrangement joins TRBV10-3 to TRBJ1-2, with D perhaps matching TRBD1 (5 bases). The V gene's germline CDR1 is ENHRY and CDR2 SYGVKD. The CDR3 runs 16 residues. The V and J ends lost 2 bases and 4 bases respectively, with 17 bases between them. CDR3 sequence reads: CAISEPSGGGSYGYTF. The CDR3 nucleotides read TGTGCCATCAGTGAGCCGTCGGGGGGAGGGAGCTATGGCTACACCTTC.